Following are 17 T cell receptor beta chains from one sample sequenced in a study of a mutant IDH1 vaccine in newly diagnosed glioma. The protocol was immunoSEQ multiplex PCR, while the TCRdb copy is restricted to in-frame clones and leaves out a portion. The sample records around 50,000 clones, approximately 81% being singletons. For these receptors, no antigen is known. Time point in this sample: week 35, safety follow-up. Vaccine doses each comprised 300 ug of mutant IDH1 20-mer peptide, with topical imiquimod. Material: PBMCs, obtained from a glioma patient whose treatment included an IDH1 peptide vaccine. Every receptor here comes from a woman aged 18-29 years with glioma.

In this sample, this clone turned up once. This chain connects TRBV4-1 to TRBJ1-2; 8 bases agree with TRBD1. Per germline, CDR1 MGHRA and CDR2 YSYEKL. The CDR3 runs to 18 residues. The junction had 15 bases not matched to a gene; V was cut back by 0 bases and J by 6 bases. The CDR3 sequence: CASSQDRDRTFSQHGYTF. As DNA, the CDR3 is TGCGCCAGCAGCCAAGATAGGGACAGGACCTTTAGTCAGCATGGCTACACCTTC.

This clone was seen more than once but under ten times. This chain uses TRBV5-4 with TRBJ1-1, with TRBD1 matching 11 bases. Germline V gives CDR1 SGHNT, CDR2 YYREEE (reference sequence). The junction had 2 bases not matched to a gene; V was cut back by 2 bases and J by 5 bases. This CDR3 contains 14 residues. The CDR3 nucleotides read TGTGCCAGCAGCTTCGGGACAGGGGGGACTGAAGCTTTCTTT. It translates to CASSFGTGGTEAFF.

The rearrangement joins TRBV5-6 to TRBJ1-6; D remains unclear. Trimming removed 1 base at V and 2 bases at J, with 7 bases between. CDR3 length equals 15 residues. Germline-derived CDR1 and CDR2 are SGHDT and YYEEEE. The CDR3 nucleotides read TGTGCCAGCAGCTTGTACAAAGCCTATAATTCACCCCTCCACTTT. Its protein is CASSLYKAYNSPLHF.

This clone occurred a few times. The chain uses TRBV19 and TRBJ2-5; D possibly corresponds to TRBD2 (5 bases). The ends were cut back, 4 bases at V and 2 bases at J, with 20 bases in the middle. Germline lookup yields CDR1 LNHDA and CDR2 SQIVND (reference sequence). The CDR3 is 17 amino acids. In DNA, the CDR3 is TGTGCCAGTAGTACCTTCCTCGGGGAATCCTTGCAAGAGACCCAGTACTTC. Its translation is CASSTFLGESLQETQYF.

The J gene is TRBJ2-3, the V gene TRBV9; 7 positions agree with TRBD2. Germline V lookup: CDR1 SGDLS, CDR2 YYNGEE. V trimming: 4 bases; J trimming: 0 bases; junction bases outside the gene matches: 8. This CDR3 has 16 amino acids. This chain's CDR3 is CASSKRGGASTDTQYF. The CDR3 coding sequence is TGTGCCAGCAGCAAGCGGGGTGGGGCTAGCACAGATACGCAGTATTTT.

This clone is termed medium-sized (0.01 to 0.1%). This rearrangement joins TRBV5-6 to TRBJ2-7; either TRBD1 or TRBD2 may supply D (5 bases each). The germline CDR1 and CDR2 sequences are SGHDT and YYEEEE. The V and J ends lost 2 bases and 6 bases respectively, with 12 bases between them. This CDR3 is built from 13 residues. CDR3 amino acids: CASSLGPGGEQYF. The CDR3 region has the DNA TGTGCCAGCAGCTTAGGCCCTGGGGGCGAGCAGTACTTC.

The genes are TRBV27 and TRBJ1-1; 11 nucleotides line up with TRBD1. Germline CDR1 reads MNHEY; CDR2 reads SMNVEV (reference sequence). The CDR3 is 16 amino acids. V lost 8 bases to trimming and J lost 4 bases; unmatched junction nucleotides: 12. The DNA of the CDR3 is TGTGCCAGCGCAACCGGTAGGACAGGGGGCAGCACTGAAGCTTTCTTT. Protein product: CASATGRTGGSTEAFF.

This chain connects TRBV7-3 to TRBJ2-3; TRBD2 matches 8 bases. This CDR3 region has 15 residues. J gave up 4 bases and V 4 bases, and 7 bases lay outside the gene matches. Germline V gene lookup returns CDR1 SGHTA and CDR2 FQGTGA. Written as DNA, the CDR3 is TGTGCCAGCAGCTCTACCCCGGGGGGGGCAGATACGCAGTATTTT. As protein: CASSSTPGGADTQYF.

This clone has a handful of counts. V usage is TRBV5-1 and J usage is TRBJ1-1, with D perhaps TRBD1 (6 bases). Germline V gene sequence: CDR1 SGHRS, CDR2 YFSETQ. CDR3 size: 15 residues. The V end was cut by 0 bases, the J end by 5 bases, with 14 bases between. CDR3 sequence: CASSLGGRGGTEAFF. The CDR3 nucleotides are TGCGCCAGCAGCTTGGGTGGTAGGGGGGGGACTGAAGCTTTCTTT.

In its sample, this clone was seen a few times. The rearrangement uses TRBV7-9 and TRBJ1-5, with TRBD1 matching over 7 bases. With V trimmed by 7 bases and J by 6 bases, 6 bases remained unmatched. Germline CDR1 is SEHNR and CDR2 is FQNEAQ (reference sequence). CDR3 length: 13 residues. CDR3 protein: CASTPGGGQPQHF. CDR3 sequence (DNA): TGTGCCAGCACCCCAGGGGGAGGTCAGCCCCAGCATTTT.

The chain uses TRBV7-2 and TRBJ1-2; D remains ambiguous. This CDR3 region has 14 residues. Germline V gene lookup returns CDR1 SGHTA and CDR2 FQGNSA. V was cut by 1 base and J by 7 bases, with 13 bases left in between. The CDR3 here is CASSLDMGVGGYTF. CDR3 bases: TGTGCCAGCAGCTTAGATATGGGAGTCGGTGGCTACACCTTC.

The rearrangement links TRBV7-2 to TRBJ2-3; D is tentatively TRBD1 or TRBD2 (5 bases each). CDR3 size: 16 residues. CDR1 is SGHTA, CDR2 FQGNSA, per germline. The V end was cut by 5 bases, the J end by 1 base, with 16 bases between. CDR3 nucleotides: TGTGCCAGCAGCGTCTATGGGGGAATTGGCACAGATACGCAGTATTTT. Its translation: CASSVYGGIGTDTQYF.

The chain combines TRBV29-1 with TRBJ2-7; D possibly uses TRBD1 or TRBD2 (5 bases each). V lost 5 bases and J lost 0, with 17 bases in between. Germline V lookup: CDR1 SQVTM, CDR2 ANQGSEA. This CDR3 is built from 15 residues. This CDR3 is CSVLIAPGTSYEQYF. In DNA form, the CDR3 reads TGCAGCGTTCTAATAGCCCCCGGGACCTCCTACGAGCAGTACTTC.

This clone was observed a few times. V usage is TRBV5-6 and J usage is TRBJ1-6; TRBD1 matches at 7 bases. Germline assignment: CDR1 SGHDT and CDR2 YYEEEE. Germline trimming cut 4 bases from V and 9 bases from J; bases unmatched to any gene: 7. The length of the CDR3 is 14 residues. The CDR3 region is CASSGQGVPSPLHF. The CDR3, as DNA: TGTGCCAGCAGCGGGCAGGGGGTCCCTTCACCCCTCCACTTT.

On this clone itself: One end of the junction does not line up with germline, which may come from a read error. The chain combines TRBV29-1 with TRBJ2-1, with a tentative D call TRBD2 (5 bases). CDR3 length: 11 residues. The germline V gene has CDR1 SQVTM and CDR2 ANQGSEA. CDR3 in DNA: TGCAGCGTTGAAGGGAGCGGACGGCCGCTCTTC. This codes for CSVEGSGRPLF.

This clone showed up just once. The chain carries TRBV13 and TRBJ1-1; TRBD1 is a possible D gene (6 bases). The CDR3 is 15 residues long. Germline CDR1 is PRHDT and CDR2 is FYEKMQ (reference sequence). V lost 4 bases, J lost 0 bases, and 12 bases lay in between. The CDR3 DNA is TGTGCCAGCAGCTCCCTTGGACAGATGAACACTGAAGCTTTCTTT. This codes for CASSSLGQMNTEAFF.

This clone was detected once. The V call is TRBV5-1, the J call TRBJ1-1; D might be TRBD1 (5 bases). There are 13 residues in the CDR3. The V end was cut by 2 bases, the J end by 2 bases, with 7 bases between. Germline V gene data show CDR1 as SGHRS and CDR2 as YFSETQ. The CDR3 is CASSFDRNTEAFF. The CDR3 DNA sequence: TGCGCCAGCAGCTTTGACAGAAACACTGAAGCTTTCTTT.